These 32 T cell receptor beta chains were sequenced from one sample in a study of shared clonotypes between healthy human individuals. The table came from immunoSEQ multiplex PCR; TCRdb's copy has only in-frame clones and leaves some out. Among approximately 340,000 clones listed, 73% were seen once. Sequenced: memory CD4+ T cells sorted from blood. Subset specified: CD45RA-negative fraction. The receptors derive from a man younger than 45 in good health.

The chain links TRBV10-1 to TRBJ2-1; 8 nucleotides match TRBD2. The CDR3 covers 15 residues. The germline V gene encodes CDR1 WNHNN and CDR2 SYGVQD (reference sequence). Trimming removed 6 bases from V and 8 bases from J; junction bases left unmatched: 12. The CDR3 DNA sequence: TGCGCCAGCAGCGTAGCGGGATTCGCTACAGATGAGCAGTTCTTC. Protein: CASSVAGFATDEQFF.

The gene calls are TRBV14 and TRBJ1-3; D not certain. Trimming left V 1 base short and J 2 bases short, with 6 bases between. The CDR3 length is 14 residues. CDR1 is SGHDN, CDR2 FVKESK, per germline. In nucleotides, the CDR3 is TGTGCCAGCAGCCAAGCTATACCTGGAAACACCATATATTTT. Translation: CASSQAIPGNTIYF.

Only one count was recorded for this clone. J is TRBJ2-7 and V is TRBV7-2; 11 positions match TRBD1. V lost 0 bases to trimming and J lost 2 bases; unmatched junction nucleotides: 3. Germline-derived CDR1 and CDR2 are SGHTA and FQGNSA. The CDR3 is 16 amino acids. The CDR3, as DNA: TGTGCCAGCAGCTTAGCGCCGGGACAGGGGGCCTACGAGCAGTACTTC. Residues: CASSLAPGQGAYEQYF.

This sequence joins TRBV6-6 and TRBJ2-1; TRBD1 matches 10 bases. J gave up 6 bases and V 6 bases, and 8 bases lay outside the gene matches. Germline assignment: CDR1 MNHNY and CDR2 SVGAGI (reference sequence). The CDR3 is 15 amino acids. CDR3 amino acids: CASRPDRGRGNEQFF. In nucleotides, the CDR3 is TGTGCCAGCAGACCCGACAGGGGGCGAGGCAATGAGCAGTTCTTC.

This clone was detected only a few times. The genes are TRBV2 and TRBJ2-1; D ambiguous. This CDR3 has 14 amino acids. V was trimmed by 6 bases and J by 9 bases, leaving 18 bases between them. Germline lookup yields CDR1 SNHLY and CDR2 FYNNEI. DNA of the CDR3: TGTGCCAGCAGCTGGAAACTAATAAGCAGTGAGCAGTTCTTC. Translation: CASSWKLISSEQFF.

The rearrangement joins TRBV7-2 to TRBJ2-5, with D perhaps matching TRBD1 (5 bases). CDR1 and CDR2 (germline): SGHTA, FQGNSA. This CDR3 is 14 amino acids long. The V and J ends lost 3 bases and 2 bases respectively, with 10 bases between them. CDR3 in amino acids: CASSFQGPQETQYF. The CDR3 nucleotides are TGTGCCAGCAGCTTCCAGGGCCCTCAAGAGACCCAGTACTTC.

The chain recombines TRBV28 with TRBJ1-4; TRBD1 might be the D (5 bases). Germline V gene data show CDR1 as MDHEN and CDR2 as SYDVKM. Trimming removed 7 bases at V and 6 bases at J, with 15 bases between. The CDR3 is made up of 14 amino acids. CDR3 nucleotide sequence: TGTGCCAGCATAAAGGGAGGGGTGTATGAAAAACTGTTTTTT. Amino acid sequence: CASIKGGVYEKLFF.

Written as DNA, the CDR3 is TGTGCCAGCAGTTCCGGGGACAGGGCCACAGATACGCAGTATTTT. It translates to CASSSGDRATDTQYF. This sequence joins TRBV27 and TRBJ2-3; TRBD1 aligns across 9 bases. The CDR3 is made up of 15 amino acids. With V trimmed by 4 bases and J by 2 bases, 4 bases remained unmatched. CDR1 MNHEY and CDR2 SMNVEV come from the germline V gene (reference sequence).

The chain couples TRBV18 to TRBJ1-5, with D tentatively TRBD1 (6 bases). This CDR3 has 14 residues. Germline CDR1 KGHSH, CDR2 LQKENI. V lost 1 base, J lost 7 bases, and 11 bases lay in between. The CDR3 nucleotides read TGTGCCAGCTCACCACAACAGGGTATGCAGCCCCAGCATTTT. Amino acids: CASSPQQGMQPQHF.

The chain has TRBV7-8 and TRBJ1-1; no reliable D call. CDR1 SGHVS and CDR2 FQNEAQ come from the germline V gene. Deletions cut 4 bases from V and 0 bases from J, with 12 bases between. The CDR3 runs to 15 residues. The CDR3 DNA sequence: TGTGCCAGCAGCTCCGGACGGATCCTGAACACTGAAGCTTTCTTT. It encodes CASSSGRILNTEAFF.

The J gene is TRBJ2-1, the V gene TRBV7-2; D is unresolved. Germline CDR1 SGHTA, CDR2 FQGNSA. The CDR3 extends over 13 amino acids. Trimming stripped 4 bases from V and 11 bases from J, with 15 bases between. CDR3 residues: CASSSGQGWQQFF. CDR3 nucleotides: TGTGCCAGCAGCTCGGGTCAAGGGTGGCAGCAGTTCTTC.

The chain recombines TRBV15 with TRBJ1-1; D gene unclear. There are 15 residues in the CDR3. The V gene's germline CDR1 is LNHNV and CDR2 YYDKDF (reference sequence). V was cut by 0 bases and J by 6 bases, with 14 bases left in between. Here the CDR3 DNA reads TGTGCCACCAGCAGAGATGGGTTGGGAGAGGCTGAAGCTTTCTTT. Its protein product is CATSRDGLGEAEAFF. Variable domain in full (rest from reference TRBV15 and TRBJ1-1): DAMVIQNPRYQVTQFGKPVTLSCSQTLNHNVMYWYQQKSSQAPKLLFHYYDKDFNNEADTPDNFQSRRPNTSFCFLDIRSPGLGDTAMYLCATSRDGLGEAEAFFGQGTRLTVV.

This chain joins TRBV5-6 and TRBJ2-2; D remains unclear. This CDR3 is built from 14 residues. The germline gives CDR1 SGHDT, CDR2 YYEEEE. With 2 bases removed from V and 5 bases from J, the gap between germline ends came to 10 bases. Written as DNA, the CDR3 is TGTGCCAGCAGCTTAGTGGGAAAGACCGGGGAGCTGTTTTTT. Its translation: CASSLVGKTGELFF.

This chain joins TRBV28 and TRBJ1-4; 7 bases are shared with TRBD1. In germline, CDR1 is MDHEN, CDR2 SYDVKM. The CDR3 runs to 17 residues. V lost 5 bases to trimming and J lost 5 bases; unmatched junction nucleotides: 14. In DNA form, the CDR3 reads TGTGCCAGCAGTGCCAGACATCCCGGGACAGAGAATGAAAAACTGTTTTTT. It specifies CASSARHPGTENEKLFF.

This chain links TRBV5-1 with TRBJ2-2; 11 bases map to TRBD1. The CDR3 sequence is 15 residues long. Trimming took 5 bases from V and 4 from J; bases not matched to a gene: 4. Per germline, CDR1 SGHRS and CDR2 YFSETQ. CDR3 amino acids: CASSPGQGVTGELFF. The CDR3 coding sequence is TGCGCCAGCAGTCCGGGACAGGGGGTCACCGGGGAGCTGTTTTTT. Supplemented by reference TRBV5-1 and TRBJ2-2, the full variable domain reads KAGVTQTPRYLIKTRGQQVTLSCSPISGHRSVSWYQQTPGQGLQFLFEYFSETQRNKGNFPGRFSGRQFSNSRSEMNVSTLELGDSALYLCASSPGQGVTGELFFGEGSRLTVL.

The V and J genes are TRBV7-8 and TRBJ2-7, with 11 bases fitting TRBD2. V was clipped by 1 base and J by 4 bases; unmatched bases: 9. The V gene's germline CDR1 is SGHVS and CDR2 FQNEAQ. The CDR3 consists of 17 residues. CDR3 DNA sequence: TGTGCCAGCAGCTTAGGTGTTGGGACTAGCGGAACTTACGAGCAGTACTTC. Translated, it gives CASSLGVGTSGTYEQYF.

This chain links TRBV5-1 with TRBJ1-1; D unclear. The CDR3 sequence is 15 residues long. The V and J ends lost 1 base and 1 base respectively, with 11 bases between them. Germline CDR1 is SGHRS and CDR2 is YFSETQ. The CDR3 DNA sequence: TGCGCCAGCAGCTTGTATGGTAACGAGAACACTGAAGCTTTCTTT. Amino acid sequence: CASSLYGNENTEAFF.

The chain has TRBV4-3 and TRBJ2-5; D ambiguous. This CDR3 comprises 14 residues. Germline lookup yields CDR1 LGHNA and CDR2 YSLEER. V dropped 1 base and J dropped 4 bases, with 10 bases sitting between them. This CDR3 is CASSQGRMGETQYF. In nucleotides, the CDR3 is TGCGCCAGCAGCCAAGGACGCATGGGAGAGACCCAGTACTTC.

This clone was seen just once. V and J are TRBV14 and TRBJ2-5; D gene ambiguous. This CDR3 spans 14 amino acids. Trimming removed 3 bases at V and 3 bases at J, with 11 bases between. From germline, CDR1 is SGHDN and CDR2 FVKESK. CDR3 in amino acids: CASSQQRPEETQYF. As DNA, the CDR3 is TGTGCCAGCAGCCAGCAGAGGCCGGAAGAGACCCAGTACTTC.

The rearrangement joins TRBV5-4 to TRBJ2-1, with D perhaps TRBD1 (5 bases). Germline V CDR1 and CDR2: SGHNT, YYREEE (reference sequence). The CDR3 is 14 residues long. V lost 1 base and J lost 2, with 7 bases in between. CDR3 bases: TGTGCCAGCAGCTTGTCAGGGACCTACAATGAGCAGTTCTTC. Translated, it gives CASSLSGTYNEQFF.

This clone was counted a few times. V and J are TRBV7-2 and TRBJ1-2; D is uncertain. The germline gives CDR1 SGHTA, CDR2 FQGNSA. The V end lost 1 base, the J end lost 2 bases, and 8 bases lay between the germline ends. The CDR3 has 14 amino acids. The CDR3 here is CASSLDRSNYGYTF. CDR3 sequence (DNA): TGTGCCAGCAGCTTAGATCGTTCAAACTATGGCTACACCTTC.

V is TRBV5-1 and J is TRBJ2-1, with 7 bases identical to TRBD1. In germline, CDR1 is SGHRS, CDR2 YFSETQ. The CDR3 is made up of 15 amino acids. The V segment lost 5 bases and the J segment 6 bases; nucleotides outside the gene matches: 11. The DNA for the CDR3 is TGCGCCAGCAGTATAGGACAGGCCTTAGTCAATGAGCAGTTCTTC. Residues: CASSIGQALVNEQFF.

The genes are TRBV7-8 and TRBJ2-7; no clear D. CDR1 is SGHVS, CDR2 FQNEAQ, per germline. V lost 5 bases and J 3 bases, leaving 8 bases between the germline ends. There are 12 residues in the CDR3. In DNA form, the CDR3 reads TGTGCCAGCAGCCGTGTAAACTACGAGCAGTACTTC. This translates into CASSRVNYEQYF.

The chain employs TRBV6-6 and TRBJ2-1; D uncertain. This CDR3 spans 14 amino acids. The germline gives CDR1 MNHNY, CDR2 SVGAGI (reference sequence). V lost 7 bases and J 9 bases, leaving 19 bases between the germline ends. Here the CDR3 DNA reads TGTGCCAGCAATCCCCGTCGGGCCCGTGGTGAGCAGTTCTTC. Its protein is CASNPRRARGEQFF.

This clone was seen a few times. The V gene is TRBV18, the J gene TRBJ1-1; D unclear. Germline V lookup: CDR1 KGHSH, CDR2 LQKENI. CDR3 length equals 15 residues. V lost 3 bases and J 2 bases, leaving 13 bases between the germline ends. CDR3 sequence reads: CASSPSTLGNTEAFF. The CDR3 region has the DNA TGTGCCAGCTCACCTTCCACTTTGGGCAACACTGAAGCTTTCTTT.

V usage is TRBV14 and J usage is TRBJ2-3; D gene unclear. The CDR3 runs 13 residues. Germline V lookup: CDR1 SGHDN, CDR2 FVKESK. With 0 bases removed from V and 6 bases from J, the gap between germline ends came to 7 bases. The CDR3 reads CASSQDLADTQYF. The CDR3 DNA reads as TGTGCCAGCAGCCAAGATCTGGCCGATACGCAGTATTTT.

The chain employs TRBV6-6 and TRBJ2-1; 12 nucleotides align to TRBD2. V lost 10 bases and J lost 9; bases outside the gene matches: 7. Germline loops: CDR1 MNHNY, CDR2 SVGAGI (reference sequence). The CDR3 loop spans 13 amino acids. CDR3 DNA sequence: TGTGCCACTGGACTAGCGGGATTCGGTGAGCAGTTCTTC. It is translated as CATGLAGFGEQFF.

The chain is built from TRBV5-1 and TRBJ2-7; D may be TRBD1 (6 bases). Trimming left V 1 base short and J 7 bases short, with 15 bases between. The CDR3 covers 14 residues. Germline V gives CDR1 SGHRS, CDR2 YFSETQ. The chain's CDR3 is CASSLLASQGEQYF. CDR3 nucleotides: TGCGCCAGCAGCTTGCTCGCTAGCCAGGGGGAGCAGTACTTC.

This sequence joins TRBV2 and TRBJ1-1; TRBD1 agrees at 11 bases. CDR3 length: 16 residues. Trimming took 6 bases from V and 3 from J; bases not matched to a gene: 9. CDR1 and CDR2 from the germline V gene are SNHLY and FYNNEI. The CDR3 here is CASRQPGQGGYTEAFF. The CDR3 DNA follows: TGTGCCAGCAGGCAACCGGGACAGGGGGGTTACACTGAAGCTTTCTTT.

This chain connects TRBV10-1 to TRBJ2-1; D may be TRBD1 (6 bases). V lost 6 bases to trimming and J lost 0 bases, with 18 bases between them. Germline V gene data show CDR1 as WNHNN and CDR2 as SYGVQD (reference sequence). The CDR3 sequence is 17 residues long. In DNA, the CDR3 is TGCGCCAGCAGCGATGACCGGGACACTAGCTCCTACAATGAGCAGTTCTTC. Protein sequence: CASSDDRDTSSYNEQFF.

The genes are TRBV7-2 and TRBJ1-1, with D unclear. This CDR3 is 15 amino acids long. Germline V gene lookup returns CDR1 SGHTA and CDR2 FQGNSA. V dropped 2 bases and J dropped 3 bases, with 13 bases sitting between them. The CDR3 DNA sequence: TGTGCCAGCAGCTTATCCCGGTCGGGAGACACTGAAGCTTTCTTT. Residues: CASSLSRSGDTEAFF.

The chain carries TRBV21-1 and TRBJ1-5; no check of the table's D call, TRBD1, against the DNA was made. TRBV21-1 is shown as a pseudogene. This CDR3 has 12 amino acids. As DNA, the CDR3 is TGTGCCAGCGGGCAGGGGGATCAGCCCCAGCATTTT. Protein: CASGQGDQPQHF.